One and the same sample provided the 25 T cell receptor beta chains below, sequenced in a study of T cell responses to AZD1222 COVID-19 vaccine. Assay used: immunoSEQ multiplex PCR; TCRdb lists only in-frame clones, some missing. The sample records nearly 110,000 clones, around 90% being singletons. Sequenced here: peripheral blood, sampled on day 0 of AZD1222 vaccination. The receptors stem from an adult in good health.

CDR3 loop: CASSLDPGTGYGYTF. The CDR3 DNA follows: TGCGCCAGCAGCTTGGACCCTGGGACAGGCTATGGCTACACCTTC. This sequence joins TRBV5-1 and TRBJ1-2, with 8 bases lining up with TRBD1. Germline CDR1 and CDR2: SGHRS and YFSETQ. Trimming at V came to 0 bases and at J to 4 bases, leaving 5 bases not matched to a gene. This CDR3 comprises 15 residues.

The J gene is TRBJ1-5, the V gene TRBV6-1; D unresolved. V dropped 6 bases and J dropped 9 bases, with 18 bases sitting between them. Germline CDR1 MNHNS, CDR2 SASEGT. This CDR3 region has 14 residues. The CDR3 spells CASRTPDLEGPQHF. CDR3 bases: TGTGCCAGCAGGACCCCGGACCTGGAGGGGCCCCAGCATTTT.

The chain couples TRBV4-1 to TRBJ1-3; D unresolved. Looked up from germline, CDR1 is MGHRA and CDR2 is YSYEKL. The CDR3 totals 15 residues. V was clipped by 3 bases and J by 4 bases, with 13 bases between them. The CDR3 nucleotides read TGCGCCAGCAGCCAGCCCCGGGCCAAGGGAAACACCATATATTTT. This gives the protein CASSQPRAKGNTIYF.

The chain has TRBV7-3 and TRBJ1-6, with D possibly matching TRBD1 (5 bases). The V gene lost 5 bases and the J gene lost 0 bases, with 20 bases spanning the gap. Germline loops: CDR1 SGHTA, CDR2 FQGTGA. The CDR3 runs to 19 residues. CDR3 protein: CASSPPRWGSSSYNSPLHF. In nucleotides, the CDR3 is TGTGCCAGCAGCCCGCCCCGGTGGGGCTCAAGCTCCTATAATTCACCCCTCCACTTT.

The CDR3 bases are TGTGCCAGCAGCCGCGGACTACTCACCTACGAGCAGTACTTC. Amino acids: CASSRGLLTYEQYF. V usage is TRBV7-7 and J usage is TRBJ2-7, with TRBD2 as a possible D gene (6 bases). This CDR3 region has 14 residues. Trimming cost V 5 bases and J 2 bases, with 13 bases left between them. Per germline, CDR1 SSHAT and CDR2 FNYEAQ (reference sequence).

V and J are TRBV6-6 and TRBJ2-7, with TRBD2 identical over 7 bases. The V gene's germline CDR1 is MNHNY and CDR2 SVGAGI (reference sequence). The V segment lost 4 bases and the J segment 3 bases; nucleotides outside the gene matches: 9. There are 15 residues in the CDR3. The CDR3 bases are TGTGCCAGCAGTTCCTCTTCGGGACTAATCTACGAGCAGTACTTC. Translating gives CASSSSSGLIYEQYF.

This chain joins TRBV10-3 and TRBJ1-2, with D tentatively TRBD1 (5 bases). Trimming shortened V by 5 bases and J by 6 bases, and 16 bases separated the two germline ends. The V gene's germline CDR1 is ENHRY and CDR2 SYGVKD. The CDR3 extends over 14 amino acids. The CDR3 sequence is CAISPGLGEDGYTF. The CDR3 nucleotides read TGTGCCATCAGTCCGGGACTTGGAGAGGATGGCTACACCTTC.

The chain carries TRBV6-6 and TRBJ1-1; no definite D call. The V end lost 4 bases, the J end lost 1 base, and 10 bases lay between the germline ends. The CDR3 runs to 14 residues. From germline, CDR1 is MNHNY and CDR2 SVGAGI (reference sequence). CDR3 sequence reads: CASSLKTANTEAFF. The CDR3 bases are TGTGCCAGCAGTTTGAAGACCGCGAACACTGAAGCTTTCTTT.

V and J are TRBV30 and TRBJ1-1; D is uncertain. Germline CDR1 and CDR2: GTSNPN and SVGIG (reference sequence). V was shortened by 0 bases and J by 6 bases, with 17 bases between the two germline ends. The CDR3 has 15 amino acids. Here the CDR3 DNA reads TGTGCCTGGAGTGTAAGTGACCGAAGTGTCGCTGAAGCTTTCTTT. Amino acids: CAWSVSDRSVAEAFF.

This clone was seen once. The chain carries TRBV7-3 and TRBJ2-3; TRBD2 aligns across 7 bases. Germline V gene sequence: CDR1 SGHTA, CDR2 FQGTGA. The CDR3 contains 16 residues. V lost 1 base to trimming and J lost 0 bases; unmatched junction nucleotides: 4. The CDR3 DNA is TGTGCCAGCAGCTTAAACCCGGGAGGCAGCACAGATACGCAGTATTTT. This sequence encodes CASSLNPGGSTDTQYF. The full variable domain, with the rest looked up from reference TRBV7-3 and TRBJ2-3, is GAGVSQTPSNKVTEKGKYVELRCDPISGHTALYWYRQSLGQGPEFLIYFQGTGAADDSGLPNDRFFAVRPEGSVSTLKIQRTERGDSAVYLCASSLNPGGSTDTQYFGPGTRLTVL.

The chain couples TRBV5-1 to TRBJ2-1, with TRBD2 identical over 7 bases. V dropped 7 bases and J dropped 4; count of bases not matched to a gene: 11. Germline lookup yields CDR1 SGHRS and CDR2 YFSETQ. This CDR3 contains 15 residues. The CDR3 coding sequence is TGCGCCAGCTCCCCTGGGCTAGCGGTTTACAATGAGCAGTTCTTC. Translating gives CASSPGLAVYNEQFF.

The chain couples TRBV2 to TRBJ2-7; D not certain. Per the germline V gene, CDR1 is SNHLY and CDR2 is FYNNEI. Trimming shortened V by 8 bases and J by 0 bases, and 14 bases separated the two germline ends. There are 14 residues in the CDR3. The CDR3 sequence is CASDRQPYSYEQYF. CDR3 coding DNA: TGTGCCAGCGATCGGCAGCCGTACTCCTACGAGCAGTACTTC.

The gene calls are TRBV19 and TRBJ2-3; 7 positions agree with TRBD2. Per the germline V gene, CDR1 is LNHDA and CDR2 is SQIVND (reference sequence). With V trimmed by 4 bases and J by 4 bases, 11 bases remained unmatched. The CDR3 contains 16 residues. The CDR3 DNA reads TGTGCCAGTAGTAACTCGAGGGAGGGCCGATCAGATACGCAGTATTTT. Translation gives CASSNSREGRSDTQYF.

V and J are TRBV3-1 (or the pseudogene TRBV3-2) and TRBJ1-2; TRBD1 agrees at 7 bases. CDR1 and CDR2 from the germline V gene are LGHDT and YNNKEL (reference sequence). V lost 4 bases, J lost 0 bases, and 5 bases stayed unmatched. CDR3 length: 15 amino acids. CDR3 region: CASSPRQGSNYGYTF. The CDR3 nucleotides are TGTGCCAGCAGCCCCAGACAGGGCTCTAACTATGGCTACACCTTC.

This clone was recorded only once. The chain employs TRBV19 and TRBJ2-5; 10 bases fit TRBD2. The germline V gene has CDR1 LNHDA and CDR2 SQIVND (reference sequence). The V gene end was trimmed by 3 bases and the J gene end by 6 bases; junction bases not matched to a gene: 7. The CDR3 covers 15 residues. The CDR3 reads CASSIRLAGVKTQYF. In nucleotides, the CDR3 is TGTGCCAGTAGTATCCGACTAGCGGGCGTGAAGACCCAGTACTTC.

This chain uses TRBV19 with TRBJ2-1, with D possibly TRBD1 on 6 matching bases. V was clipped by 4 bases and J by 6 bases, with 10 bases between them. Germline V gene sequence: CDR1 LNHDA, CDR2 SQIVND (reference sequence). The CDR3 totals 13 residues. CDR3 DNA: TGTGCCAGTAGTAATCAGGGGATCAATGAGCAGTTCTTC. This codes for CASSNQGINEQFF.

The rearrangement links TRBV21-1 to TRBJ1-2; the table assigns TRBD1, which was not confirmed against the DNA. TRBV21-1 is classified as a pseudogene. The CDR3 contains 12 residues. CDR3 sequence (DNA): TGTGCCAGCGACAGGGGGACAGATGGCTACACCTTC. Its protein product is CASDRGTDGYTF.

This CDR3 is CASSFDRDEKLFF. CDR3 DNA sequence: TGTGCCAGCAGCTTTGACAGGGATGAAAAACTGTTTTTT. V and J are TRBV13 and TRBJ1-4; 7 bases line up with TRBD1. CDR1 and CDR2 (germline): PRHDT, FYEKMQ (reference sequence). Losses at the gene ends were 3 bases for V and 6 bases for J; bases not matched to a gene: 1. The CDR3 is 13 amino acids.

This sequence joins TRBV2 and TRBJ1-1; 8 positions agree with TRBD1. The CDR3 spans 18 residues. V shed 6 bases and J 1 base; nucleotides not matched to a gene: 16. Per the germline V gene, CDR1 is SNHLY and CDR2 is FYNNEI. CDR3 sequence: CASSPTGTGGFGNTEAFF. CDR3 DNA sequence: TGTGCCAGCAGCCCGACCGGGACAGGTGGATTCGGGAACACTGAAGCTTTCTTT. The full variable domain, rest sourced from reference TRBV2 and TRBJ1-1, is EPEVTQTPSHQVTQMGQEVILRCVPISNHLYFYWYRQILGQKVEFLVSFYNNEISEKSEIFDDQFSVERPDGSNFTLKIRSTKLEDSAMYFCASSPTGTGGFGNTEAFFGQGTRLTVV.

This clone was found once. Relative to the germline gene, one junction end is altered; a read error may explain this. The rearrangement uses TRBV7-7 and TRBJ2-1, with TRBD2 matching over 9 bases. Germline values: CDR1 SSHAT, CDR2 FNYEAQ (reference sequence). This CDR3 comprises 16 residues. CDR3 sequence reads: CASSRRLAVSYNEQFF. DNA for the CDR3: TGTGCTAGCAGCCGACGACTAGCGGTCTCCTACAATGAGCAGTTCTTC.

The rearrangement links TRBV6-5 to TRBJ1-2, with D possibly matching TRBD1 (5 bases). V was pared by 2 bases and J by 7 bases, with 17 bases between. Germline-derived CDR1 and CDR2 are MNHEY and SVGAGI. CDR3 length: 15 amino acids. CDR3 in DNA: TGTGCCAGCAGTTACAGGTCAGGGAGTTTTAGTGGCTACACCTTC. It translates to CASSYRSGSFSGYTF.

This clone was found a few times. The chain uses TRBV29-1 and TRBJ1-5; TRBD1 aligns across 7 bases. The V gene's germline CDR1 is SQVTM and CDR2 ANQGSEA. The CDR3 consists of 14 residues. Trimming cost V 4 bases and J 3 bases; bases outside gene matches: 6. This CDR3 is CSVVTGDYNQPQHF. The CDR3 DNA follows: TGCAGCGTTGTAACAGGGGACTACAATCAGCCCCAGCATTTT. Filled out from reference TRBV29-1 and TRBJ1-5, the complete variable domain reads SAVISQKPSRDICQRGTSLTIQCQVDSQVTMMFWYRQQPGQSLTLIATANQGSEATYESGFVIDKFPISRPNLTFSTLTVSNMSPEDSSIYLCSVVTGDYNQPQHFGDGTRLSIL.

This clone was counted once. The chain recombines TRBV12-3 or TRBV12-4 with TRBJ1-1, with no clear D. Trimming stripped 5 bases from V and 4 bases from J, with 11 bases between. This CDR3 has 13 residues. CDR3 sequence reads: CASSAVPGTEAFF. In DNA form, the CDR3 reads TGTGCCAGCAGTGCAGTCCCGGGCACTGAAGCTTTCTTT.

The V and J genes are TRBV18 and TRBJ2-7; 7 nucleotides align to TRBD2. After removal of 6 bases from V and 2 bases from J, the junction contained 7 bases not matched to a gene. Germline V CDR1 and CDR2: KGHSH, LQKENI. The CDR3 spans 14 residues. The CDR3: CASSASSGTYEQYF. CDR3 nucleotides: TGTGCCAGCTCCGCATCTAGCGGCACCTACGAGCAGTACTTC.

This chain joins TRBV5-1 and TRBJ2-1; 10 bases are a match to TRBD2. Looked up from germline, CDR1 is SGHRS and CDR2 is YFSETQ. The trim removed 4 bases at V and 7 bases at J, leaving 5 bases unmatched. The CDR3 is 14 amino acids. The CDR3 DNA sequence: TGCGCCAGCAGCCTTACTAGCGGGAAGAATGAGCAGTTCTTC. Translated: CASSLTSGKNEQFF.